Listed below are T cell receptor beta chains from one sample, sequenced in a study of blood T cell repertoires in COVID-19. The protocol was immunoSEQ multiplex PCR, while the TCRdb copy is restricted to in-frame clones and leaves out a portion. The sample lists more than 200,000 clones, approximately 80% occurring once. Sequencing input: peripheral blood. The origin of the receptors is a man aged 40-50 years with acute or convalescent COVID-19. CDR3s include the opening cysteine and the closing phenylalanine or tryptophan. Fields, in order: V gene, J gene, D gene, CDR3 protein. D genes are given only for firm matches.

>TRBV6-5|TRBJ2-7|NA
CASSYSFGGTNYEQYF
>TRBV6-5|TRBJ1-4|NA
CASRKQGSPNEKLFF
>TRBV7-2|TRBJ2-7|NA
CASSLKEVGAYEQYF
>TRBV11-1|TRBJ2-1|TRBD2
CASSSTGTSGYNEQFF
>TRBV6-5|TRBJ1-2|NA
CASSRQAPNYGYTF
>TRBV2|TRBJ2-1|TRBD2
CASSPTSGRAYNEQFF
>TRBV7-3|TRBJ1-1|NA
CASSVNKNTEAFF
>TRBV7-2|TRBJ2-2|TRBD2
CANLAGPNTGELFF
>TRBV6-5|TRBJ2-5|NA
CASRPAGARGTQYF
>TRBV7-2|TRBJ1-5|NA
CASSIRDLQPQHF
>TRBV5-1|TRBJ1-1|NA
CASSPRRVATEAFF
>TRBV10-2|TRBJ1-6|TRBD1
CASSVSGTGNSPLHF
>TRBV2|TRBJ1-2|TRBD1
CASSVDREEGYTF
>TRBV2|TRBJ1-1|NA
CASSEGRVGNTEAFF
>TRBV19|TRBJ1-1|NA
CASSGGTRTDNTEAFF
>TRBV25-1|TRBJ2-3|TRBD1
CASSEDRVSTDTQYF
>TRBV2|TRBJ1-2|TRBD1
CASSEVRDSFF
>TRBV6-5|TRBJ1-2|NA
CASRLHGGDGYTF
>TRBV7-2|TRBJ1-5|TRBD1
CASSPGTVYSNQPQHF
>TRBV9|TRBJ2-7|TRBD2
CASSVTGTSGRNVYEQYF
>TRBV5-1|TRBJ1-2|TRBD1
CASSTGQGKDGYTF
>TRBV7-9|TRBJ2-2|TRBD1
CASSPRQGDESGELFF
>TRBV29-1|TRBJ2-7|TRBD2
CSVGLAGPYEQYF
>TRBV7-2|TRBJ1-6|NA
CASSLYGARVDSPLHF
>TRBV6-2/TRBV6-3|TRBJ1-1|NA
CASSYGGRNTEAFF
>TRBV4-3|TRBJ1-2|TRBD1
CASSPSRTGNYGYTF
>TRBV5-1|TRBJ2-1|NA
CASSWMGTRDEQFF
>TRBV2|TRBJ2-3|TRBD2
CASIVTSGADTQYF
>TRBV10-3|TRBJ2-5|TRBD2
CAIGGTSGVGETQYF
>TRBV7-9|TRBJ1-2|NA
CASSLRTERASIRYGYTF
>TRBV25-1|TRBJ1-5|TRBD1
CASSPGQGFNQPQHF
>TRBV2|TRBJ1-5|NA
CASDGQSNQPQHF
>TRBV2|TRBJ2-7|NA
CASSEWGAYEQYF
>TRBV6-4|TRBJ2-3|TRBD2
CASRRTSGFGGDTQYF
>TRBV27|TRBJ1-1|TRBD1
CASRIRQGRGTEAFF
>TRBV23-1|TRBJ2-1|TRBD2
CASSQPFGRRLRDNEQFF
>TRBV2|TRBJ2-5|TRBD1
CASSEETGGGETQYF
>TRBV12-3/TRBV12-4|TRBJ2-3|NA
CASSPNSDTQYF
>TRBV15|TRBJ2-7|NA
CATSRGRDKSYEQYF
>TRBV24-1|TRBJ1-1|TRBD1
CATTQGALTEAFF
>TRBV2|TRBJ2-7|TRBD2
CASSGTSGRSYEQYF
>TRBV15|TRBJ2-7|NA
CATSRDPRRYEQYF
>TRBV25-1|TRBJ1-1|NA
CASSAHNRNTEAFF